This passage covers 27 T cell receptor beta chains from one sample sequenced in a study of siplizumab effects on memory and regulatory T cells. Profiling relied on immunoSEQ multiplex PCR, and the TCRdb table lists in-frame clones only, not all of them. The sample has tens of thousands of clones; roughly 89% are singletons. The sequenced sample consisted of CD8+ T cells sorted from blood. The receptors derive from a human donor in good health.

The V gene is TRBV6-5, the J gene TRBJ2-7, with D unclear. The germline V and J ends were trimmed by 8 bases and 0 bases, with 8 bases remaining between them. The CDR3 sequence is 12 residues long. Germline V gene sequence: CDR1 MNHEY, CDR2 SVGAGI. The CDR3 reads CASWEGSYEQYF. The CDR3 region has the DNA TGTGCCAGCTGGGAAGGCTCCTACGAGCAGTACTTC.

This clone was seen just once. The chain joins TRBV5-1 to TRBJ2-2; 7 bases are a match to TRBD2. The germline gives CDR1 SGHRS, CDR2 YFSETQ. This CDR3 comprises 18 residues. The junction had 8 bases not matched to a gene; V was cut back by 0 bases and J by 0 bases. The CDR3 DNA reads as TGCGCCAGCAGCTTGGGGCTTTCGGCGGGGGCGAACACCGGGGAGCTGTTTTTT. Translation gives CASSLGLSAGANTGELFF.

The chain is built from TRBV7-9 and TRBJ2-1, with 10 bases matching TRBD2. V lost 5 bases, J lost 5 bases, and 6 bases stayed unmatched. The CDR3 is 15 amino acids. Germline CDR1 reads SEHNR; CDR2 reads FQNEAQ (reference sequence). The chain's CDR3 is CASSAASGGNNEQFF. The DNA for the CDR3 is TGTGCCAGCAGCGCAGCTAGCGGGGGAAACAATGAGCAGTTCTTC. Filled out from reference TRBV7-9 and TRBJ2-1, the complete variable domain reads DTGVSQNPRHKITKRGQNVTFRCDPISEHNRLYWYRQTLGQGPEFLTYFQNEAQLEKSRLLSDRFSAERPKGSFSTLEIQRTEQGDSAMYLCASSAASGGNNEQFFGPGTRLTVL.

This sequence joins TRBV6-5 and TRBJ2-1, with a possible D match to TRBD2 (7 bases). V dropped 2 bases and J dropped 6 bases, with 14 bases sitting between them. The germline gives CDR1 MNHEY, CDR2 SVGAGI. The CDR3 covers 15 residues. As DNA, the CDR3 is TGTGCCAGCAGTTACAGGGGGGAGGGAGGCAATGAGCAGTTCTTC. Translation gives CASSYRGEGGNEQFF.

The chain has TRBV9 and TRBJ2-1; D remains unclear. V lost 1 base to trimming and J lost 4 bases, with 9 bases between them. The CDR3 is 14 residues long. Germline CDR1 and CDR2: SGDLS and YYNGEE. The CDR3 bases are TGTGCCAGCAGCGTAATTCCTGGTTACAATGAGCAGTTCTTC. This sequence encodes CASSVIPGYNEQFF.

The chain employs TRBV20-1 and TRBJ2-7; 7 bases line up with TRBD1. With 6 bases clipped from V and 5 bases from J, the junction kept 4 bases outside the gene matches. CDR1 is DFQATT, CDR2 SNEGSKA, per germline (reference sequence). This CDR3 has 11 residues. The CDR3 region has the DNA TGCAGTGCCCCCGACAGGGACGAGCAGTACTTC. Amino acid sequence: CSAPDRDEQYF.

The chain links TRBV7-9 to TRBJ2-7; 7 bases are shared with TRBD1. The CDR3 length is 14 residues. V was clipped by 5 bases and J by 9 bases; unmatched bases: 13. The germline V gene has CDR1 SEHNR and CDR2 FQNEAQ (reference sequence). The CDR3 sequence: CASSHLGQPSGQYF. In DNA form, the CDR3 reads TGTGCCAGCAGCCATTTGGGACAGCCTTCCGGGCAGTACTTC.

V gene TRBV19 combines with J gene TRBJ2-1; D unresolved. Trimming removed 4 bases from V and 10 bases from J, with 11 bases in between. Germline V gives CDR1 LNHDA, CDR2 SQIVND (reference sequence). CDR3 length: 12 amino acids. The CDR3 reads CASSSGDWEQFF. CDR3 in DNA: TGTGCCAGTAGTAGCGGCGACTGGGAGCAGTTCTTC. Complete variable domain (other parts from reference TRBV19 and TRBJ2-1): DGGITQSPKYLFRKEGQNVTLSCEQNLNHDAMYWYRQDPGQGLRLIYYSQIVNDFQKGDIAEGYSVSREKKESFPLTVTSAQKNPTAFYLCASSSGDWEQFFGPGTRLTVL.

V gene TRBV27 combines with J gene TRBJ1-1; the D is unclear. The CDR3 runs to 13 residues. Germline V gene sequence: CDR1 MNHEY, CDR2 SMNVEV (reference sequence). V lost 5 bases, J lost 7 bases, and 14 bases lay in between. DNA for the CDR3: TGTGCCAGCAGTCCCATACCGGCAGGTGAAGCTTTCTTT. The encoded protein is CASSPIPAGEAFF.

A single count supports this clone. Additional DNA sequences in this sample encode the identical CDR3. The chain joins TRBV7-9 to TRBJ2-2; 8 bases agree with TRBD2. Germline CDR1 SEHNR, CDR2 FQNEAQ (reference sequence). J lost 6 bases, V lost 3 bases, and 6 bases had no gene match. The CDR3 has 15 amino acids. This CDR3 reads CASSFGGARAGELFF. CDR3 DNA: TGTGCCAGCAGCTTCGGGGGGGCTAGGGCCGGGGAGCTGTTTTTT.

This chain links TRBV19 with TRBJ1-6, with a weak D call TRBD1 (5 bases). Germline CDR1 reads LNHDA; CDR2 reads SQIVND (reference sequence). The V gene lost 7 bases and the J gene lost 7 bases, with 17 bases spanning the gap. The CDR3 length is 15 residues. Here the CDR3 reads CASTPFMGENSPLHF. CDR3 bases: TGTGCCAGTACCCCTTTTATGGGGGAGAATTCACCCCTCCACTTT.

V gene TRBV7-8 combines with J gene TRBJ1-1; 8 nucleotides line up with TRBD1. The junction had 11 bases not matched to a gene; V was cut back by 5 bases and J by 0 bases. CDR3 length: 17 residues. Germline loops: CDR1 SGHVS, CDR2 FQNEAQ. CDR3 DNA sequence: TGTGCCAGCAGCGGAGTAACCGGGACAGGCATGAACACTGAAGCTTTCTTT. Its translation: CASSGVTGTGMNTEAFF.

The genes are TRBV6-4 and TRBJ2-6; possible D gene TRBD2, 5 bases. CDR3 length equals 16 residues. Trimming removed 6 bases from V and 1 base from J, with 13 bases in between. CDR1 MRHNA and CDR2 SNTAGT come from the germline V gene. Here the CDR3 DNA reads TGTGCCAGCAGCTCCCGGCGAGGGTCTGGGGCCAACGTCCTGACTTTC. This sequence encodes CASSSRRGSGANVLTF.

This clone was picked up a small number of times. V gene TRBV7-9 combines with J gene TRBJ1-1; no definite D call. Trimming pared 3 bases from V and 0 bases from J, leaving 5 bases between. CDR1 SEHNR and CDR2 FQNEAQ come from the germline V gene (reference sequence). The CDR3 consists of 13 residues. The CDR3 spells CASSFPMNTEAFF. DNA for the CDR3: TGTGCCAGCAGCTTTCCCATGAACACTGAAGCTTTCTTT.

This chain uses TRBV2 with TRBJ2-5, with D possibly TRBD2 on 5 matching bases. With the DNA end fitting TRBJ2-7 better, the J assignment may be wrong. This CDR3 has 15 residues. Germline loops: CDR1 SNHLY, CDR2 FYNNEI. CDR3 loop: CASSGNSEDPYEQYF. Written as DNA, the CDR3 is TGTGCCAGCAGTGGAAATAGCGAGGACCCCTACGAGCAGTACTTC.

The chain links TRBV27 to TRBJ2-1; tentatively, D is TRBD2 (6 bases). This CDR3 spans 15 amino acids. V was pared by 9 bases and J by 3 bases, with 18 bases between. Germline assignment: CDR1 MNHEY and CDR2 SMNVEV (reference sequence). For the CDR3, the DNA is TGTGCCAGTAAGGGAGGAGTAGGAATCTACAATGAGCAGTTCTTC. Amino acids: CASKGGVGIYNEQFF.

DNA of the CDR3: TGTGCCAGCAGCTTTATTACCGGGACAGCTAATTACGAGCAGTACTTC. Its protein product is CASSFITGTANYEQYF. The chain links TRBV7-2 to TRBJ2-7; 7 bases match TRBD1. The CDR3 loop spans 16 amino acids. Germline V gene sequence: CDR1 SGHTA, CDR2 FQGNSA. Trimming removed 3 bases from V and 4 bases from J; junction bases left unmatched: 12.

This chain joins TRBV4-1 and TRBJ1-1; 7 bases match TRBD1. The CDR3 totals 15 residues. The V gene end was trimmed by 5 bases and the J gene end by 1 base; junction bases not matched to a gene: 7. CDR1 and CDR2 from the germline V gene are MGHRA and YSYEKL. For the CDR3, the DNA is TGCGCCAGCAGCGAACAGACAGGGCCGAACACTGAAGCTTTCTTT. Translating gives CASSEQTGPNTEAFF.

This clone was counted a single time. The chain links TRBV6-5 to TRBJ2-1; D may be TRBD1 (5 bases). This CDR3 has 13 residues. The V and J ends lost 0 bases and 12 bases respectively, with 12 bases between them. Germline V gene lookup returns CDR1 MNHEY and CDR2 SVGAGI. CDR3 amino acids: CASSYSSNTGQFF. Here the CDR3 DNA reads TGTGCCAGCAGTTACTCGTCGAACACAGGGCAGTTCTTC.

A single count supports this clone. The gene calls are TRBV19 and TRBJ2-7, with a tentative D call TRBD1 (6 bases). Between the trimmed V and J ends, which lost 3 bases and 6 bases, there was a span of 15 bases. Per germline, CDR1 LNHDA and CDR2 SQIVND (reference sequence). The CDR3 has 14 amino acids. The CDR3 reads CASSMGRGSSEQYF. For the CDR3, the DNA is TGTGCCAGTAGTATGGGTAGGGGGTCGTCCGAGCAGTACTTC.

This clone came up once. The CDR3 region is CSVERQGFYEQYF. The CDR3 DNA sequence: TGCAGCGTTGAAAGGCAGGGATTCTACGAGCAGTACTTC. The chain is built from TRBV29-1 and TRBJ2-7, with D possibly TRBD1 on 5 matching bases. There are 13 residues in the CDR3. Trimming cost V 2 bases and J 3 bases, with 11 bases left between them. Germline assignment: CDR1 SQVTM and CDR2 ANQGSEA.

This sequence joins TRBV11-2 and TRBJ2-3, with D hard to call. Looked up from germline, CDR1 is SGHAT and CDR2 is FQNNGV. This CDR3 spans 12 amino acids. Trimming took 6 bases from V and 5 from J, leaving 9 bases between them. CDR3 sequence reads: CASSPIEDTQYF. DNA of the CDR3: TGTGCCAGCAGTCCTATAGAAGATACGCAGTATTTT.

This chain uses TRBV13 with TRBJ2-7; 9 nucleotides line up with TRBD1. The CDR3 extends over 16 amino acids. J lost 5 bases, V lost 2 bases, and 10 bases had no gene match. Germline-derived CDR1 and CDR2 are PRHDT and FYEKMQ (reference sequence). This chain's CDR3 is CASSLIRDRVNDEQYF. CDR3 in DNA: TGTGCCAGCAGCTTAATACGGGACAGGGTCAACGACGAGCAGTACTTC.

V and J are TRBV4-1 and TRBJ2-7, with D possibly being TRBD2 (6 bases). Germline V lookup: CDR1 MGHRA, CDR2 YSYEKL. V lost 4 bases and J lost 0, with 13 bases in between. This CDR3 is built from 15 residues. The CDR3 DNA is TGCGCCAGCAGCCCGGCGGGGCACCCCTCCTACGAGCAGTACTTC. Translation gives CASSPAGHPSYEQYF.

J is TRBJ2-7 and V is TRBV14, with 9 bases that match TRBD2. Germline lookup yields CDR1 SGHDN and CDR2 FVKESK. J was trimmed by 4 bases and V by 4 bases; bases with no gene match: 8. The CDR3 loop spans 15 amino acids. The DNA of the CDR3 is TGTGCCAGCAGCCCTTGGACTAGCGAGATTTACGAGCAGTACTTC. Amino acids: CASSPWTSEIYEQYF.

The gene calls are TRBV27 and TRBJ2-7; D remains ambiguous. Trimming took 4 bases from V and 0 from J, leaving 10 bases between them. CDR3 size: 14 residues. Germline-derived CDR1 and CDR2 are MNHEY and SMNVEV (reference sequence). CDR3 loop: CASSSPINSYEQYF. As DNA, the CDR3 is TGTGCCAGCAGTTCCCCGATAAACTCCTACGAGCAGTACTTC.

This clone was seen only once. The chain links TRBV5-4 to TRBJ2-3, with D unclear. Between the trimmed V and J ends, which lost 0 bases and 0 bases, there was a span of 17 bases. Germline values: CDR1 SGHNT, CDR2 YYREEE (reference sequence). CDR3 length equals 18 residues. CDR3 coding DNA: TGTGCCAGCAGCTTGGATGGTGGGGATCCCTCTAGCACAGATACGCAGTATTTT. This encodes CASSLDGGDPSSTDTQYF.